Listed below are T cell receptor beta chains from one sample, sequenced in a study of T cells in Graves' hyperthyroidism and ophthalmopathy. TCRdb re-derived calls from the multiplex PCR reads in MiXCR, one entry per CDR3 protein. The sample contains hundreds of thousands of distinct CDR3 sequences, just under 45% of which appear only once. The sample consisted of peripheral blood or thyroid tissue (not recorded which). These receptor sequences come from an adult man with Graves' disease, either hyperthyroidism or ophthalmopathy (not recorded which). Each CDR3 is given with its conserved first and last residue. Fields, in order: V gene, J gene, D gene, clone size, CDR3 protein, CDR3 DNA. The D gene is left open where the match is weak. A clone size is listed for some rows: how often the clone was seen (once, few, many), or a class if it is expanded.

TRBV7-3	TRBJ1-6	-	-	CASSWGLSNSPLHF	TGTGCCAGCAGCTGGGGACTGAGCAATTCACCCCTCCACTTT
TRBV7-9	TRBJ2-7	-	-	CASSPDRWGLEQYF	TGTGCCAGCAGTCCTGACAGGTGGGGGCTTGAGCAGTACTTC
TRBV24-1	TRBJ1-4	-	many	CATSDPRWNEKLFF	TGTGCCACCAGTGATCCCCGGTGGAATGAAAAACTGTTTTTT
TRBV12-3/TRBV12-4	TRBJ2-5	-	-	CASSLDLGTVETQYF	TGTGCCAGCAGTTTAGACCTAGGCACAGTAGAGACCCAGTACTTC
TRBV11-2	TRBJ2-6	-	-	CASSLGRRETGANVLTF	TGTGCCAGCAGCCTAGGGAGGAGGGAAACTGGGGCCAACGTCCTGACTTTC
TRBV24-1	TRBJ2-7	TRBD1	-	CASSHRQGADHEQYF	TGCGCCAGCAGCCACAGACAGGGGGCGGACCACGAGCAGTACTTC
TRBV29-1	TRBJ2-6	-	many	CSVALGAGGANVLTF	TGCAGCGTTGCCTTGGGGGCGGGTGGGGCCAACGTCCTGACTTTC
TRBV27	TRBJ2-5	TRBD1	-	CASSPRTGGFGETQYF	TGTGCCAGCAGTCCCCGGACAGGGGGGTTCGGTGAGACCCAGTACTTC
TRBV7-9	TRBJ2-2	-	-	CASSWVEGASTGELFF	TGTGCCAGCAGCTGGGTGGAGGGGGCGAGCACCGGGGAGCTGTTTTTT
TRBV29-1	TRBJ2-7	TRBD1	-	CSVEAGQGRNEQYF	TGCAGCGTTGAAGCTGGACAGGGACGAAACGAGCAGTACTTC
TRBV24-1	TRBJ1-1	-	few	CATSDLQIGLPGTEAFF	TGTGCCACCAGTGATTTGCAAATCGGGCTCCCGGGGACTGAAGCTTTCTTT
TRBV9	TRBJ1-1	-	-	CASSTYKNTEACF	TGTGCCAGCAGTACTTACAAGAACACTGAAGCTTGCTTT
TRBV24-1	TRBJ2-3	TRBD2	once	CATSTRTSGRATDTQYF	TGTGCCACCAGTACTAGGACTAGCGGGAGGGCTACAGATACGCAGTATTTT
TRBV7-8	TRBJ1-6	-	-	CASSDGQNNSPLHF	TGTGCCAGCAGCGACGGACAGAATAATTCACCCCTCCACTTT
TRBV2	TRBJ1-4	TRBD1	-	CASSEFSGGRNEKLFF	TGTGCCAGCAGTGAATTTTCAGGGGGGAGGAATGAAAAACTGTTTTTT
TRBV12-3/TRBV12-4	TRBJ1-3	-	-	CASSHSRADLSGNTIYF	TGTGCCAGCAGTCACAGTCGGGCCGATCTCTCTGGAAACACCATATATTTT
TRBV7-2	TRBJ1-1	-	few	CASSLMGGTATEAFF	TGTGCCAGCAGCCTGATGGGGGGTACGGCCACTGAAGCTTTCTTT
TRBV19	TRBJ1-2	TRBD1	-	CASSAGGSNYGYTF	TGTGCCAGCAGTGCAGGGGGCTCAAACTATGGCTACACCTTC
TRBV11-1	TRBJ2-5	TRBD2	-	CASSLAPDSGRGQETQYF	TGTGCCAGCAGCTTAGCGCCGGATAGCGGGAGGGGACAAGAGACCCAGTACTTC
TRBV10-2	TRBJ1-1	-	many	CASSLFPGLRGNTEAFF	TGCGCCAGCAGTCTCTTTCCGGGCCTAAGGGGAAACACTGAAGCTTTCTTT
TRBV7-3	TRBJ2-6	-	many	CASSPTGAGPSGANVLTF	TGTGCCAGCAGCCCTACGGGGGCCGGGCCCTCTGGGGCCAACGTCCTGACTTTC
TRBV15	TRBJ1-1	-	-	CATSRVLGVNTEAFF	TGTGCCACCAGCAGAGTGCTCGGGGTGAACACTGAAGCTTTCTTT
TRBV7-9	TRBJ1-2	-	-	CASSQAGEANYGYTF	TGTGCCAGCAGCCAAGCAGGGGAAGCTAACTATGGCTACACCTTC
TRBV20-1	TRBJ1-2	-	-	CSARAGAYGYTF	TGCAGTGCTAGGGCCGGAGCCTATGGCTACACCTTC
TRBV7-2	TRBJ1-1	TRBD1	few	CASLPTGAHTEAFF	TGTGCCAGCCTTCCGACAGGGGCGCACACTGAAGCTTTCTTT
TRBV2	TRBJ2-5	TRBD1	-	CASSQGRGGSLQETQYF	TGTGCCAGCAGCCAAGGAAGAGGGGGCTCACTCCAAGAGACCCAGTACTTC
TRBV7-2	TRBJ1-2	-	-	CAWFQGGYTF	TGTGCCTGGTTCCAGGGGGGCTACACCTTC
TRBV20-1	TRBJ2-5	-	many	CSASFGQQETQYF	TGCAGTGCTAGTTTCGGGCAGCAAGAGACCCAGTACTTC
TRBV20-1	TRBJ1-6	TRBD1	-	CSATGQGF	TGCAGTGCAACGGGACAGGGCTTT
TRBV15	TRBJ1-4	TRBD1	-	CATSITGTGTEKLFF	TGTGCCACCAGCATTACCGGGACAGGGACTGAAAAACTGTTTTTT
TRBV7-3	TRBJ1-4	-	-	CASSQDLGGYEKLFF	TGCGCCAGCAGCCAAGATTTGGGTGGTTATGAAAAACTGTTTTTT
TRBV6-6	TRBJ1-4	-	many	CASSYRQRPGSEKLFF	TGTGCCAGCAGTTACCGACAGAGACCTGGGAGTGAAAAACTGTTTTTT
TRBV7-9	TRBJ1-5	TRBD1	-	CASGWTGGSNQPQHF	TGTGCCAGCGGGTGGACAGGTGGTAGCAATCAGCCCCAGCATTTT
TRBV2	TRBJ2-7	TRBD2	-	CASNRLAGGGEQYF	TGTGCCAGCAATCGACTAGCGGGAGGGGGCGAGCAGTACTTC
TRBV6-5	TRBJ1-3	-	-	CAIRDGIGNTIYF	TGTGCCATCAGAGATGGGATTGGAAACACCATATATTTT
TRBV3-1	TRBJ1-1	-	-	CASSQADSVFTEAFF	TGTGCCAGCAGCCAAGCTGATTCAGTCTTCACTGAAGCTTTCTTT
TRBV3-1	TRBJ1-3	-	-	CASSPRTALNTIYF	TGTGCCAGCAGCCCCAGGACAGCGTTAAACACCATATATTTT
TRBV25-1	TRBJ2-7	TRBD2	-	CASRLASYEQYF	TGTGCCAGCAGACTAGCGAGCTACGAGCAGTACTTC
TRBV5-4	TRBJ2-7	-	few	CASSTELAREQYF	TGTGCCAGCAGCACGGAACTAGCTCGCGAGCAGTACTTC
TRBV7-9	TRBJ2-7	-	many	CASSFGSQGYEQYF	TGTGCCAGCAGCTTCGGGTCTCAGGGGTACGAGCAGTACTTC
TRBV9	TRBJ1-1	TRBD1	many	CASSSGQPEAFF	TGTGCCAGCAGCTCGGGACAGCCTGAAGCTTTCTTT
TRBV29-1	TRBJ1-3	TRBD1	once	CSVAGTENTIYF	TGCAGCGTTGCAGGGACAGAAAACACCATATATTTT
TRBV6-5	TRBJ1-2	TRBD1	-	CASSSTGVPYGYTF	TGTGCCAGCAGTTCGACAGGGGTTCCCTATGGCTACACCTTC
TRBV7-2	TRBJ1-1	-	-	CASSAREDTEAFF	TGTGCCAGCAGTGCGAGAGAGGACACTGAAGCTTTCTTT
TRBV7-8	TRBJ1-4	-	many	CASSPGLNEKLFF	TGTGCCAGCAGTCCTGGACTTAATGAAAAACTGTTTTTT
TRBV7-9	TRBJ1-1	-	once	CASSLIQNTEAFF	TGTGCCAGCAGCTTAATACAAAACACTGAAGCTTTCTTT
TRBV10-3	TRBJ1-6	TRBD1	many	CAISESSGTGYSPLHF	TGTGCCATCAGTGAGTCCTCCGGGACAGGATATTCACCCCTCCACTTT
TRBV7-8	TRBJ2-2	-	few	CASSLWTANTGELFF	TGTGCCAGCAGCTTATGGACAGCGAACACCGGGGAGCTGTTTTTT